A selection of T cell receptor beta chains follows, all from one sample in a study of cytomegalovirus exposure and HLA in healthy donors. Repertoires were generated with immunoSEQ multiplex PCR, while TCRdb's copy carries only in-frame clones and drops some. Of some 320,000 clones detected, roughly 87% appear once; the ten largest clones hold approximately 1%. The sequencing sample was made of PBMCs. The receptors were sampled from a woman aged 30 to 39 in good health and CMV-seropositive. CDR3s include the opening cysteine and the closing phenylalanine or tryptophan. Each record gives: J gene, V gene, D gene, clone size, CDR3 DNA, CDR3 protein. The D gene is left open where the match is weak. Some rows have no size entry. The others give once, few or many, or a class for an expanded clone.

TRBJ1-5,TRBV28,NA,NA,TGTGCCAGCAGTTTAGGCTACGCCTTCAAGGCCCAGCATTTT,CASSLGYAFKAQHF
TRBJ1-5,TRBV30,NA,few,TGTGCCTGGGGTAGGACCGCTAGCAATCAGCCCCAGCATTTT,CAWGRTASNQPQHF
TRBJ2-2,TRBV4-2,TRBD1,few,TGTGCCAGCAGCCCCGGGACAGGGGACACCGGGGAGCTGTTTTTT,CASSPGTGDTGELFF
TRBJ2-7,TRBV6-5,NA,NA,TGTGCCAGCAGTTCCTCGGGACTTAGGAGCTCCTACGAGCAGTACTTC,CASSSSGLRSSYEQYF
TRBJ2-5,TRBV25-1,NA,NA,TGTGCCAGCAGTGAAGGCTGGGTAGGGGTTCCCGAGACCCAGTACTTC,CASSEGWVGVPETQYF
TRBJ2-2,TRBV19,NA,NA,TGTGCCACCGGAGGGGGAATCGGGGAGCTGTTTTTT,CATGGGIGELFF
TRBJ2-3,TRBV30,NA,NA,TGTGCCCGGGGGGCAGCTAGCACAGATACGCAGTATTTT,CARGAASTDTQYF
TRBJ2-7,TRBV18,TRBD1,NA,TGTGCCAGCTCACCGAGAGGGACAGGGGACTACGAGCAGTACTTC,CASSPRGTGDYEQYF
TRBJ2-1,TRBV19,TRBD2,NA,TGTGCCAGTAGTCATAGCGGGGGGCTCTACAATGAGCAGTTCTTC,CASSHSGGLYNEQFF
TRBJ2-7,TRBV27,NA,NA,TGTGCCAGCAGTTTATCCGGCCAGGGCGCGGTGCAGTACTTC,CASSLSGQGAVQYF
TRBJ2-7,TRBV30,NA,NA,TGTGCCTGGAGTGGGTGGACATCCTACGAGCAGTACTTC,CAWSGWTSYEQYF